The next 27 T cell receptor beta chains were all read from a single sample in a study of T cells after yellow fever vaccination. TCRdb fed the 5' RACE reads into MiXCR, producing one record per CDR3 protein. The sample consists of some 350,000 distinct CDR3 sequences, around a tenth of them appearing once. Sequenced here: PBMCs, sampled on the day of the first yellow fever vaccination. The receptors come from a man aged 18 to 30 who received the YFV17D yellow fever vaccine.

This clonotype was detected many times. The gene calls are TRBV3-1 and TRBJ2-3, with TRBD1 matching over 7 bases. V gave up 3 bases and J gave up 6 bases; unmatched junction bases: 9. CDR3 length: 15 residues. CDR1 LGHDT and CDR2 YNNKEL come from the germline V gene (reference sequence). CDR3 loop: CASSQGTGARDTQYF. The CDR3 DNA sequence: TGTGCCAGCAGCCAGGGAACAGGGGCGCGGGATACGCAGTATTTT.

This clonotype has a count of ten or more. This chain joins TRBV4-1 and TRBJ2-1; TRBD2 matches at 9 bases. Germline values: CDR1 MGHRA, CDR2 YSYEKL. This CDR3 has 13 amino acids. V dropped 6 bases and J dropped 10; count of bases not matched to a gene: 7. The DNA for the CDR3 is TGCGCCAGCAGGGGACTAGCATCAGGGGAGCAGTTCTTC. Its translation: CASRGLASGEQFF.

The V and J genes are TRBV7-8 and TRBJ2-1; D call uncertain. Looked up from germline, CDR1 is SGHVS and CDR2 is FQNEAQ. This CDR3 region has 15 residues. The ends were cut back, 3 bases at V and 0 bases at J, with 9 bases in the middle. The chain's CDR3 is CASSFVRSSYNEQFF. The CDR3 nucleotides are TGTGCCAGCAGCTTTGTGAGGAGCTCCTACAATGAGCAGTTCTTC. Supplemented by reference TRBV7-8 and TRBJ2-1, the full variable domain reads GAGVSQSPRYKVAKRGQDVALRCDPISGHVSLFWYQQALGQGPEFLTYFQNEAQLDKSGLPSDRFFAERPEGSVSTLKIQRTQQEDSAVYLCASSFVRSSYNEQFFGPGTRLTVL.

This clonotype was counted many times. The rearrangement links TRBV3-1 to TRBJ2-1; D might be TRBD2 (6 bases). CDR1 LGHDT and CDR2 YNNKEL come from the germline V gene (reference sequence). This CDR3 is 11 amino acids long. V was cut by 8 bases and J by 10 bases, with 12 bases left in between. The CDR3 sequence: CASSGSGEQFF. The DNA for the CDR3 is TGTGCCAGCTCGGGAAGCGGGGAGCAGTTCTTC.

The V and J genes are TRBV3-1 and TRBJ2-3, with 9 bases lining up with TRBD2. The germline V gene encodes CDR1 LGHDT and CDR2 YNNKEL (reference sequence). The ends lost 4 bases at V and 1 base at J; junction bases unmatched: 6. This CDR3 contains 16 residues. The CDR3 coding sequence is TGTGCCAGCAGCCCCCGAATAGCGGGGGGCACAGATACGCAGTATTTT. As protein: CASSPRIAGGTDTQYF.

There are a few counts of this clonotype. This chain joins TRBV5-1 and TRBJ2-6; no clear D. Between the trimmed V and J ends, which lost 3 bases and 1 base, there was a span of 11 bases. Germline assignment: CDR1 SGHRS and CDR2 YFSETQ. This CDR3 is built from 16 residues. In nucleotides, the CDR3 is TGCGCCAGCAGCTGGGCACCGGGTTCTGGGGCCAACGTCCTGACTTTC. This translates into CASSWAPGSGANVLTF. The full variable domain, in which reference TRBV5-1 and TRBJ2-6 provide the parts outside the CDR3, is KAGVTQTPRYLIKTRGQQVTLSCSPISGHRSVSWYQQTPGQGLQFLFEYFSETQRNKGNFPGRFSGRQFSNSRSEMNVSTLELGDSALYLCASSWAPGSGANVLTFGAGSRLTVL.

This clonotype has just a few counts. This sequence joins TRBV5-4 and TRBJ2-3, with TRBD1 matching 8 bases. The CDR3 length is 15 residues. Looked up from germline, CDR1 is SGHNT and CDR2 is YYREEE (reference sequence). The J segment lost 2 bases and the V segment lost 4 bases, leaving 6 bases of the junction unmatched. The CDR3 region is CASSLDRELTDTQYF. In DNA, the CDR3 is TGTGCCAGCAGCCTGGACAGGGAACTCACAGATACGCAGTATTTT.

This clonotype was detected only a few times. The J gene is TRBJ2-3, the V gene TRBV20-1, with 8 positions matching TRBD2. The CDR3 consists of 18 residues. CDR1 is DFQATT and CDR2 is SNEGSKA in the germline V gene (reference sequence). V lost 2 bases and J lost 0; bases outside the gene matches: 13. DNA for the CDR3: TGCAGTGCTAGATTACCCCAAGGGCGGGGGGCTAGCACAGATACGCAGTATTTT. Residues: CSARLPQGRGASTDTQYF.

The chain combines TRBV4-1 with TRBJ1-2; D is ambiguous. The ends were cut back, 4 bases at V and 4 bases at J, with 16 bases in the middle. Germline CDR1 is MGHRA and CDR2 is YSYEKL. This CDR3 is built from 15 residues. The DNA of the CDR3 is TGCGCCAGCAGCCCCCATGCTGTGGCTTCCTATGGCTACACCTTC. It is translated as CASSPHAVASYGYTF.

This clonotype was observed a handful of times. The chain recombines TRBV12-3 or TRBV12-4 with TRBJ1-6; D not resolved. There are 13 residues in the CDR3. V was clipped by 8 bases and J by 9 bases, with 14 bases between them. The CDR3 region is CASCFLLGSPLHF. CDR3 nucleotides: TGTGCCAGCTGCTTCCTTCTGGGTTCACCCCTCCACTTT.

The J gene is TRBJ1-1, the V gene TRBV6-1; 10 nucleotides match TRBD1. Looked up from germline, CDR1 is MNHNS and CDR2 is SASEGT. This CDR3 contains 18 residues. Trimming cost V 3 bases and J 5 bases; bases outside gene matches: 15. CDR3 DNA: TGTGCCAGCAGTGACGAAAGACAGGGGGCGCCTAGACGGACTGAAGCTTTCTTT. Its translation is CASSDERQGAPRRTEAFF.

A few counts support this clonotype. The chain couples TRBV10-3 to TRBJ2-7, with 8 bases fitting TRBD2. Unmatched junction bases numbered 9, after V lost 5 bases and J lost 3 bases. CDR3 length: 15 residues. Per germline, CDR1 ENHRY and CDR2 SYGVKD. CDR3 bases: TGTGCCATCAGTCCTTTGCGGGGGGCCGACTACGAGCAGTACTTC. As protein: CAISPLRGADYEQYF.

A few counts support this clonotype. The V gene is TRBV2, the J gene TRBJ2-5, with 8 nucleotides matching TRBD2. This CDR3 has 13 residues. Losses at the gene ends were 7 bases for V and 1 base for J; bases not matched to a gene: 2. Germline-derived CDR1 and CDR2 are SNHLY and FYNNEI. The DNA of the CDR3 is TGTGCCAGCATTAGCGGGGTCCAAGAGACCCAGTACTTC. Its protein product is CASISGVQETQYF. Looking up the rest from reference TRBV2 and TRBJ2-5 gives the full variable domain: EPEVTQTPSHQVTQMGQEVILRCVPISNHLYFYWYRQILGQKVEFLVSFYNNEISEKSEIFDDQFSVERPDGSNFTLKIRSTKLEDSAMYFCASISGVQETQYFGPGTRLLVL.

This clonotype has a count of ten or more. The genes are TRBV7-3 and TRBJ2-7; no reliable D call. This CDR3 has 15 residues. V lost 5 bases to trimming and J lost 3 bases, with 17 bases between them. Per germline, CDR1 SGHTA and CDR2 FQGTGA. The CDR3 sequence is CASSPSKRLLYEQYV. CDR3 in DNA: TGTGCCAGCAGCCCATCAAAGAGGCTCCTCTACGAGCAGTACGTC.

The chain combines TRBV10-1 with TRBJ2-3, with 7 positions matching TRBD1. This CDR3 region has 14 residues. J gave up 4 bases and V 5 bases, and 6 bases lay outside the gene matches. CDR1 is WNHNN and CDR2 is SYGVQD in the germline V gene (reference sequence). The CDR3 loop is CASSPDRNSDTQYF. Written as DNA, the CDR3 is TGCGCCAGCAGTCCGGACAGGAACTCAGATACGCAGTATTTT.

This clonotype turned up a few times. This chain connects TRBV5-1 to TRBJ2-7, with D perhaps TRBD1 or TRBD2 (5 bases each). The CDR3 extends over 13 amino acids. V was pared by 8 bases and J by 2 bases, with 14 bases between. CDR1 is SGHRS and CDR2 is YFSETQ in the germline V gene. The CDR3 is CARVGRTTYEQYF. In DNA form, the CDR3 reads TGCGCCAGGGTGGGACGTACAACCTACGAGCAGTACTTC. The variable domain in full, completed from reference TRBV5-1 and TRBJ2-7, reads KAGVTQTPRYLIKTRGQQVTLSCSPISGHRSVSWYQQTPGQGLQFLFEYFSETQRNKGNFPGRFSGRQFSNSRSEMNVSTLELGDSALYLCARVGRTTYEQYFGPGTRLTVT.

The chain uses TRBV6-5 and TRBJ2-6; weak D call: TRBD1 (6 bases). V dropped 4 bases and J dropped 0 bases, with 10 bases sitting between them. The CDR3 sequence is 16 residues long. The germline CDR1 and CDR2 sequences are MNHEY and SVGAGI. The chain's CDR3 is CASSSTGSSGANVLTF. The CDR3 nucleotides are TGTGCCAGCAGTTCCACAGGGAGCTCTGGGGCCAACGTCCTGACTTTC.

This clonotype was seen more than once but under ten times. The chain uses TRBV11-2 and TRBJ2-1; no reliable D call. Trimming took 2 bases from V and 6 from J, leaving 8 bases between them. The germline CDR1 and CDR2 sequences are SGHAT and FQNNGV. This CDR3 comprises 13 residues. The DNA for the CDR3 is TGTGCCAGCAGCTTACCAACCTTCAATGAGCAGTTCTTC. Protein sequence: CASSLPTFNEQFF.

The chain uses TRBV18 and TRBJ2-3, with 10 bases fitting TRBD1. V lost 3 bases to trimming and J lost 4 bases; unmatched junction nucleotides: 4. This CDR3 contains 15 residues. Germline V CDR1 and CDR2: KGHSH, LQKENI. Here the CDR3 reads CASSPYDRGPDTQYF. As DNA, the CDR3 is TGTGCCAGCTCACCTTATGACAGGGGGCCAGATACGCAGTATTTT. The full variable domain, in which reference TRBV18 and TRBJ2-3 provide the parts outside the CDR3, is NAGVMQNPRHLVRRRGQEARLRCSPMKGHSHVYWYRQLPEEGLKFMVYLQKENIIDESGMPKERFSAEFPKEGPSILRIQQVVRGDSAAYFCASSPYDRGPDTQYFGPGTRLTVL.

This clonotype was seen at least ten times. The chain joins TRBV12-3 or TRBV12-4 to TRBJ2-1; 7 bases fit TRBD1. V gave up 1 base and J gave up 0 bases; unmatched junction bases: 3. The CDR3 spans 16 residues. The CDR3 nucleotides are TGTGCCAGCAGTTTAGATGGGACAGTCTCCTACAATGAGCAGTTCTTC. This translates into CASSLDGTVSYNEQFF.

This clonotype was detected only a few times. The chain employs TRBV11-2 and TRBJ2-1; D possibly corresponds to TRBD1 (5 bases). The CDR3 covers 17 residues. The V end lost 0 bases, the J end lost 6 bases, and 18 bases lay between the germline ends. Germline CDR1 SGHAT, CDR2 FQNNGV. CDR3 residues: CASSLDRFSRVVNEQFF. The DNA of the CDR3 is TGTGCCAGCAGCTTAGATCGTTTTAGCAGGGTGGTCAATGAGCAGTTCTTC. Complete variable domain (other parts from reference TRBV11-2 and TRBJ2-1): EAGVAQSPRYKIIEKRQSVAFWCNPISGHATLYWYQQILGQGPKLLIQFQNNGVVDDSQLPKDRFSAERLKGVDSTLKIQPAKLEDSAVYLCASSLDRFSRVVNEQFFGPGTRLTVL.

This clonotype showed up just a few times. V usage is TRBV19 and J usage is TRBJ2-7, with no clear D. In germline, CDR1 is LNHDA, CDR2 SQIVND (reference sequence). This CDR3 has 13 amino acids. V lost 5 bases to trimming and J lost 3 bases, with 11 bases between them. CDR3 sequence reads: CASSWGVRYEQYF. The CDR3 DNA follows: TGTGCCAGTAGTTGGGGTGTTCGCTACGAGCAGTACTTC.

This clonotype was found a few times. V is TRBV5-1 and J is TRBJ2-7, with D possibly matching TRBD2 (6 bases). There are 15 residues in the CDR3. The germline gives CDR1 SGHRS, CDR2 YFSETQ. Trimming took off 2 bases at V and 0 bases at J, with 12 bases between the two ends. CDR3 protein: CASSFVAGSSYEQYF. The CDR3 bases are TGCGCCAGCAGCTTTGTGGCGGGGAGCTCCTACGAGCAGTACTTC.

This clonotype showed up just a few times. V and J are TRBV7-9 and TRBJ2-4; the D gene could be TRBD1 or TRBD2 (7 bases each). Between the trimmed V and J ends, which lost 3 bases and 3 bases, there was a span of 15 bases. The germline V gene has CDR1 SEHNR and CDR2 FQNEAQ (reference sequence). There are 16 residues in the CDR3. The CDR3 protein is CASSFQGRGGKNIQYF. In DNA, the CDR3 is TGTGCCAGCAGCTTTCAAGGCAGGGGGGGCAAAAACATTCAGTACTTC.

The chain recombines TRBV29-1 with TRBJ2-3, with unresolved D. The CDR3 totals 13 residues. Per germline, CDR1 SQVTM and CDR2 ANQGSEA. The V gene lost 1 base and the J gene lost 2 bases, with 7 bases spanning the gap. The DNA of the CDR3 is TGCAGCGTTGAAGGCAGCCCCACAGATACGCAGTATTTT. It encodes CSVEGSPTDTQYF.

This clonotype was recorded a few times. V usage is TRBV19 and J usage is TRBJ1-3; D perhaps matches TRBD1 (5 bases). Looked up from germline, CDR1 is LNHDA and CDR2 is SQIVND (reference sequence). This CDR3 is built from 14 residues. Deletions cut 7 bases from V and 0 bases from J, with 10 bases between. The CDR3 loop reads CASMGGLSGNTIYF. The DNA of the CDR3 is TGTGCCAGTATGGGGGGACTCTCTGGAAACACCATATATTTT.

The CDR3 region has the DNA TGCGCCAGCAGCTTGGAAGGGTGGTACACTGAAGCTTTCTTT. Its protein is CASSLEGWYTEAFF. The chain couples TRBV5-1 to TRBJ1-1; no clear D. Germline V gives CDR1 SGHRS, CDR2 YFSETQ. The CDR3 covers 14 residues. With 0 bases removed from V and 3 bases from J, the gap between germline ends came to 9 bases.